What follows are 10 T cell receptor beta chains derived from one specimen sequenced in a study of cytomegalovirus exposure and HLA in healthy donors. Here immunoSEQ multiplex PCR was the method, and the copy in TCRdb shows in-frame clones only, minus some. The profile covers about 130,000 clones, with about 90% appearing a single time and 3% to 3.5% taken by the ten largest. Sequencing was done on a sample of PBMCs. Receptor source: a man in his thirties or forties in good health and CMV-seronegative.

The chain uses TRBV7-9 and TRBJ2-5; the match to TRBD2 covers 8 bases. Trimming took 7 bases from V and 1 from J; bases not matched to a gene: 8. Germline-derived CDR1 and CDR2 are SEHNR and FQNEAQ (reference sequence). The length of the CDR3 is 15 residues. This CDR3 is CASNKNAGGQETQYF. The CDR3 bases are TGTGCCAGCAACAAGAATGCGGGGGGCCAAGAGACCCAGTACTTC. The entire variable domain, with the rest obtained from reference TRBV7-9 and TRBJ2-5, is as follows: DTGVSQNPRHKITKRGQNVTFRCDPISEHNRLYWYRQTLGQGPEFLTYFQNEAQLEKSRLLSDRFSAERPKGSFSTLEIQRTEQGDSAMYLCASNKNAGGQETQYFGPGTRLLVL.

The chain links TRBV11-3 to TRBJ2-7; D unclear. From germline, CDR1 is SGHNT and CDR2 YENEEA. The CDR3 consists of 13 residues. V shed 1 base and J shed 2 bases, with 6 bases lying between them. The CDR3 loop reads CASSLGAAYEQYF. In nucleotides, the CDR3 is TGTGCCAGCAGCTTAGGGGCAGCCTACGAGCAGTACTTC.

On this clone itself: Other DNA sequences in the same sample also yield this CDR3. The chain joins TRBV5-1 to TRBJ1-1; TRBD1 matches 9 bases. The V gene's germline CDR1 is SGHRS and CDR2 YFSETQ. V lost 4 bases to trimming and J lost 5 bases; unmatched junction nucleotides: 6. This CDR3 comprises 14 residues. The CDR3 sequence is CASSPGQGGTEAFF. CDR3 nucleotides: TGCGCCAGCAGCCCGGGACAGGGAGGGACTGAAGCTTTCTTT.

Concerning this clone: The same CDR3 can be traced to other DNA sequences in this sample. This chain links TRBV6-1 with TRBJ2-5; TRBD1 matches 9 bases. Germline V gene sequence: CDR1 MNHNS, CDR2 SASEGT. The trim removed 5 bases at V and 5 bases at J, leaving 3 bases unmatched. The CDR3 has 13 residues. The CDR3 DNA reads TGTGCCAGCAGTCGGGACAGGGACGAGACCCAGTACTTC. It specifies CASSRDRDETQYF.

CDR3 sequence (DNA): TGTGCCATCAGTGAGAAGCACAGGGGGGTCGAGCAGTACTTC. It specifies CAISEKHRGVEQYF. The V and J genes are TRBV10-3 and TRBJ2-7; 8 bases line up with TRBD1. In germline, CDR1 is ENHRY, CDR2 SYGVKD. V shed 2 bases, J shed 6 bases, and the junction held 6 bases outside the gene matches. The CDR3 length is 14 residues.

The rearrangement links TRBV27 to TRBJ1-1; maybe TRBD1 (6 bases). Germline CDR1 MNHEY, CDR2 SMNVEV (reference sequence). The CDR3 sequence is 15 residues long. Trimming shortened V by 6 bases and J by 0 bases, and 14 bases separated the two germline ends. The DNA for the CDR3 is TGTGCCAGCAGCCCACTAGGGACAATGAACACTGAAGCTTTCTTT. Encoded protein: CASSPLGTMNTEAFF.

This chain links TRBV6-5 with TRBJ2-5, with 8 positions matching TRBD2. CDR3 size: 13 residues. CDR1 is MNHEY and CDR2 is SVGAGI in the germline V gene. Trimming took 10 bases from V and 5 from J; bases not matched to a gene: 9. For the CDR3, the DNA is TGTGCCACTCGTCGGGGGGGGGTCGAGACCCAGTACTTC. As protein: CATRRGGVETQYF.

The chain uses TRBV27 and TRBJ2-1; 7 bases fit TRBD2. V shed 4 bases, J shed 1 base, and the junction held 4 bases outside the gene matches. Per germline, CDR1 MNHEY and CDR2 SMNVEV (reference sequence). CDR3 length equals 15 residues. This CDR3 is CASSSSGPSYNEQFF. Here the CDR3 DNA reads TGTGCCAGCAGTTCTAGCGGCCCGTCCTACAATGAGCAGTTCTTC.

The J gene is TRBJ2-2, the V gene TRBV7-9; TRBD1 aligns across 12 bases. Trimming removed 2 bases from V and 6 bases from J; junction bases left unmatched: 7. The CDR3 contains 17 residues. Germline V gives CDR1 SEHNR, CDR2 FQNEAQ (reference sequence). The DNA of the CDR3 is TGTGCCAGCAGCTTAAACCGGGACAGGGGGCAGCCCGGGGAGCTGTTTTTT. It is translated as CASSLNRDRGQPGELFF.

This chain joins TRBV9 and TRBJ2-7; TRBD2 might be the D (6 bases). V was pared by 0 bases and J by 6 bases, with 16 bases between. CDR3 size: 15 residues. The germline CDR1 and CDR2 sequences are SGDLS and YYNGEE. CDR3 loop: CASSVDGGARGEQYF. The CDR3 region has the DNA TGTGCCAGCAGCGTAGACGGGGGAGCAAGAGGCGAGCAGTACTTC.